The clone carrying this T cell receptor beta chain was seen more than once but under ten times. Its antigen is unidentified. The data are from a study of blood T cells in healthy people across ages. The wider study: For every two T cells, template switching captured about one barcoded beta molecule.

Through a sample-barcoded 5' primer and a J-beta primer mix, a second PCR was run for roughly 6 to 12 cycles. Unique molecular identifiers of 12 random nucleotides labeled each cDNA. From the 5' RACE reads, TCRdb called clonotypes with MiXCR, one entry per CDR3 protein. In the table there are roughly 800,000 distinct CDR3 sequences, approximately 55% of which are singletons. The study drew donors from healthy Caucasian individuals in Russia aged about 6 to 90. V was shortened by 5 bases and J by 3 bases, with 11 bases between the two germline ends. The CDR3 extends over 13 amino acids. Study observations and caveats: There was a strong correlation between TCR beta diversity and naive T cell percentage.

The material sequenced was blood. The sequence was obtained from a man older than 75 in good health. This rearrangement joins TRBV12-3 or TRBV12-4 to TRBJ2-7; tentative D call: TRBD1 (5 bases). This CDR3 reads CASSMRQFYEQYF. CDR3 bases: TGTGCCAGCAGTATGCGACAGTTCTACGAGCAGTACTTC.